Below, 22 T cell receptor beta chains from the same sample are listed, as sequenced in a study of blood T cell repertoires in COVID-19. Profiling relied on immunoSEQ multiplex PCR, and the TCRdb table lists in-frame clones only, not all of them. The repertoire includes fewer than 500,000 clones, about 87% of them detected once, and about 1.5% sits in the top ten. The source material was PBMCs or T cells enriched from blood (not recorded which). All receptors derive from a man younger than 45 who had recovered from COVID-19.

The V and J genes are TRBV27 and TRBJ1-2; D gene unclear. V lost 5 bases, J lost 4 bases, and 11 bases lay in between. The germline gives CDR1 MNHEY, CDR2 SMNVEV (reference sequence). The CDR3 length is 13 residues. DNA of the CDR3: TGTGCCAGCAGTGGGGTAGGGAGCTATGGCTACACCTTC. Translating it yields CASSGVGSYGYTF.

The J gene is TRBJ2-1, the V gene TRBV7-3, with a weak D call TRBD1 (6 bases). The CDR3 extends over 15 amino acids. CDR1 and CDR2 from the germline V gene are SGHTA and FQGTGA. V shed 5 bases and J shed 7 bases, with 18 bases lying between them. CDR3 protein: CASSPHRQVRNEQFF. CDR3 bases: TGTGCCAGCAGCCCCCACCGACAGGTGAGGAATGAGCAGTTCTTC.

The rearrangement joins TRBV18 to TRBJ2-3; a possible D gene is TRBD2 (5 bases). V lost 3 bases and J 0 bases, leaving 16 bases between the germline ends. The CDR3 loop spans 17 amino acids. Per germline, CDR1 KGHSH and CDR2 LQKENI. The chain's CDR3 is CASSPPRYGESTDTQYF. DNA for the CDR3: TGTGCCAGCTCACCCCCGAGGTACGGGGAAAGCACAGATACGCAGTATTTT.

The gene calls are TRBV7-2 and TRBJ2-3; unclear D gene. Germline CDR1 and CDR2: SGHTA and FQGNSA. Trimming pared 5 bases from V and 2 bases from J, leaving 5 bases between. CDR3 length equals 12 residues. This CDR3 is CASSRFTDTQYF. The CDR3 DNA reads TGTGCCAGCAGCCGGTTCACAGATACGCAGTATTTT.

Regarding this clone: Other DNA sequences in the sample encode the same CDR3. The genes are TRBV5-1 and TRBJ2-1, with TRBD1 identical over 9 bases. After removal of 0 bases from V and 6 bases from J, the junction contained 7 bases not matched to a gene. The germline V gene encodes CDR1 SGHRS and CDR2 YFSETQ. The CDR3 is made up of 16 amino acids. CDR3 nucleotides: TGCGCCAGCAGCTTGGTAGCCGGGACAGGGTTCAATGAGCAGTTCTTC. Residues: CASSLVAGTGFNEQFF.

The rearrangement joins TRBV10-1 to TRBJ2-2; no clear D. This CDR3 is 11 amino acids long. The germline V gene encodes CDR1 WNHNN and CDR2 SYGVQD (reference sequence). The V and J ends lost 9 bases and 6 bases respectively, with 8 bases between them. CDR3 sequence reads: CASEWSGELFF. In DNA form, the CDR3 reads TGCGCCAGTGAGTGGTCCGGGGAGCTGTTTTTT.

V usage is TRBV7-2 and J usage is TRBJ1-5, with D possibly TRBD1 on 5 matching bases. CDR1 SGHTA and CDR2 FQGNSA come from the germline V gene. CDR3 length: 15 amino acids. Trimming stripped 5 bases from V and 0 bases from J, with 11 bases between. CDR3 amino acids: CASSTAGNSNQPQHF. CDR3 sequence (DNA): TGTGCCAGCAGCACCGCAGGGAATAGCAATCAGCCCCAGCATTTT.

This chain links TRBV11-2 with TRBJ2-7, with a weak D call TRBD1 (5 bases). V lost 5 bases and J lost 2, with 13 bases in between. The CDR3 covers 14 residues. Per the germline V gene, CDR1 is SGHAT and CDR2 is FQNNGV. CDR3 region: CASSPQTDTYEQYF. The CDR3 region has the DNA TGTGCCAGCAGCCCCCAGACGGACACCTACGAGCAGTACTTC.

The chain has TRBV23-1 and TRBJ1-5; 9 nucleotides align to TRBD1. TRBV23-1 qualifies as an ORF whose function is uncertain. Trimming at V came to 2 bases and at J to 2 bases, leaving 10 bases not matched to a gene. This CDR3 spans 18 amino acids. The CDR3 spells CASSQAGTGRVRNQPQHF. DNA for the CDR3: TGCGCCAGCAGTCAAGCCGGGACAGGGAGGGTACGCAATCAGCCCCAGCATTTT.

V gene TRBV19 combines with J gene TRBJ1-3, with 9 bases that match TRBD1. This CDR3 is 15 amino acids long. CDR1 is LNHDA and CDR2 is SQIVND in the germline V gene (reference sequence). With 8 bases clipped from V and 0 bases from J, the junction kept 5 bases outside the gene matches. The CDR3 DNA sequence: TGTGCCAGTGGACAGGGGATCAGCTCTGGAAACACCATATATTTT. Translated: CASGQGISSGNTIYF.

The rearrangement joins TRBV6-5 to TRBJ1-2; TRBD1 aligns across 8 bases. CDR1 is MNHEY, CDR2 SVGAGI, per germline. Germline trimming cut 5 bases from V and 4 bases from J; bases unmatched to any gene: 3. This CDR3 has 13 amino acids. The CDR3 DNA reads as TGTGCCAGCAGTCGACAGGGGAGCTATGGCTACACCTTC. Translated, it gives CASSRQGSYGYTF.

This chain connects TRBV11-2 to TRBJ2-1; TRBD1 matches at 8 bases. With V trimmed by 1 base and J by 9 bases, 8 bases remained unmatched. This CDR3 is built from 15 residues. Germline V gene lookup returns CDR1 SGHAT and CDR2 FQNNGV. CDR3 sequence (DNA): TGTGCCAGCAGCTTAGGCAGGGGGCTTCTGAGTGAGCAGTTCTTC. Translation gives CASSLGRGLLSEQFF. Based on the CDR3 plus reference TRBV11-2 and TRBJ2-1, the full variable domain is EAGVAQSPRYKIIEKRQSVAFWCNPISGHATLYWYQQILGQGPKLLIQFQNNGVVDDSQLPKDRFSAERLKGVDSTLKIQPAKLEDSAVYLCASSLGRGLLSEQFFGPGTRLTVL.

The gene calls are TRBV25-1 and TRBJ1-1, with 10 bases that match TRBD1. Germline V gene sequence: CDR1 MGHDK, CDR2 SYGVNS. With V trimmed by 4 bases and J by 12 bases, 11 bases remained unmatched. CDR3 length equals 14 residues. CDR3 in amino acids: CASSGPEGTGATFF. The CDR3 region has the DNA TGTGCCAGCAGTGGACCCGAGGGGACAGGGGCGACTTTCTTT.

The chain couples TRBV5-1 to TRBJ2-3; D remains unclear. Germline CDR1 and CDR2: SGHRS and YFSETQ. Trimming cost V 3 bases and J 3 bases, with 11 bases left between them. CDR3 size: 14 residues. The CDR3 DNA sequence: TGCGCCAGCAGCTCCACCCTTCAGACAGATACGCAGTATTTT. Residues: CASSSTLQTDTQYF.

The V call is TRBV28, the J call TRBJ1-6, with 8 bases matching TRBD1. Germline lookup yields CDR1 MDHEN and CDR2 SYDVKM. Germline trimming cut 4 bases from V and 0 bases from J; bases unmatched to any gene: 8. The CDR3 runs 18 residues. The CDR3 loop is CASSSGTGGSSYNSPLHF. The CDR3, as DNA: TGTGCCAGCAGTTCCGGCACAGGGGGTAGCTCCTATAATTCACCCCTCCACTTT.

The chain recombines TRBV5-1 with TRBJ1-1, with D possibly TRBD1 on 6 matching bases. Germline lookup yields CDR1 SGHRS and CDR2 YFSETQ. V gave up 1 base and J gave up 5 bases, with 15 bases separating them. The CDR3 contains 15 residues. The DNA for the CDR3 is TGCGCCAGCAGCTTGCGAGTGGGGGCAGTGACTGAAGCTTTCTTT. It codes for CASSLRVGAVTEAFF.

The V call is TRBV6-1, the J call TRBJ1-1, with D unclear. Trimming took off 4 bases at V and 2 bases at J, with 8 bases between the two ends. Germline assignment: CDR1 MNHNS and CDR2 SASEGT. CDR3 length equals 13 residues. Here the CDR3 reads CASSVATNTEAFF. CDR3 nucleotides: TGTGCCAGCAGTGTAGCCACAAACACTGAAGCTTTCTTT.

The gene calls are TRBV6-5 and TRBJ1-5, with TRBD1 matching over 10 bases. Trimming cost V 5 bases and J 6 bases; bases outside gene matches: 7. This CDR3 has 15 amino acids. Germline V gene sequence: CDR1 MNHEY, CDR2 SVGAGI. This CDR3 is CASSRDRGESQPQHF. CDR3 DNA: TGTGCCAGCAGTCGGGACAGGGGCGAGAGTCAGCCCCAGCATTTT.

CDR3 DNA: TGTGCCAGCAGTTTAATAGGCAGCGATCAGCCCCAGCATTTT. This translates into CASSLIGSDQPQHF. This rearrangement joins TRBV27 to TRBJ1-5; D unclear. Germline assignment: CDR1 MNHEY and CDR2 SMNVEV (reference sequence). V was cut by 2 bases and J by 5 bases, with 10 bases left in between. This CDR3 contains 14 residues.

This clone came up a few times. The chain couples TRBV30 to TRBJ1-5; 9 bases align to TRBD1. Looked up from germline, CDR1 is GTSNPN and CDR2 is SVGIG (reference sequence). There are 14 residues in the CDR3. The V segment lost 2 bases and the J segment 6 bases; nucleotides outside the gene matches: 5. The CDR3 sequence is CAWSPGQGIQPQHF. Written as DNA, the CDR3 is TGTGCCTGGAGTCCGGGACAGGGTATTCAGCCCCAGCATTTT. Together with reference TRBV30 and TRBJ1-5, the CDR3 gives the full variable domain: SQTIHQWPATLVQPVGSPLSLECTVEGTSNPNLYWYRQAAGRGLQLLFYSVGIGQISSEVPQNLSASRPQDRQFILSSKKLLLSDSGFYLCAWSPGQGIQPQHFGDGTRLSIL.

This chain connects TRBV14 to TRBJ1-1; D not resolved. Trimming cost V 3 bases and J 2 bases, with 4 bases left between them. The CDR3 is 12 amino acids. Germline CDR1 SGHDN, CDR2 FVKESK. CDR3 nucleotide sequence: TGTGCCAGCAGCCAGTATAACACTGAAGCTTTCTTT. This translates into CASSQYNTEAFF.

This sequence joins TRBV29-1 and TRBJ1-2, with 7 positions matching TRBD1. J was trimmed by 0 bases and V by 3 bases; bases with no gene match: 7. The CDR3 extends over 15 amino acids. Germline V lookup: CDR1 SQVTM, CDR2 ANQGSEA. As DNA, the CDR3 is TGCAGCGTTGAGGCACAGGGGAGAGCTAACTATGGCTACACCTTC. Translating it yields CSVEAQGRANYGYTF.